The clone carrying this TCR beta chain appeared many times. This sample is part of a study of CD8+CD57+ T cells in acquired aplastic anemia. Germline lookup yields CDR1 SNHLY and CDR2 FYNNEI. The length of the CDR3 is 11 residues. Trimming shortened V by 7 bases and J by 6 bases, and 7 bases separated the two germline ends. Genomic DNA served as template for TCR beta VDJ and CDR3 profiling. TCRdb re-analysed the reads in MiXCR, keeping a single row per CDR3 protein. In the table there are some 200,000 distinct CDR3 sequences, 34% of which are singletons. Sequencing used sorted CD4+, CD8+, or CD8+CD57+ T cells (not recorded which) from PBMCs. The chain has TRBV2 and TRBJ2-1, with a possible D match to TRBD1 (6 bases). The clonotype was recovered from a human donor in good health, serving as a control. The CDR3 bases are TGTGCCAGCAACAGGGCCAATGAGCAGTTCTTC. Its translation is CASNRANEQFF. Full variable domain (missing parts from reference TRBV2 and TRBJ2-1): EPEVTQTPSHQVTQMGQEVILRCVPISNHLYFYWYRQILGQKVEFLVSFYNNEISEKSEIFDDQFSVERPDGSNFTLKIRSTKLEDSAMYFCASNRANEQFFGPGTRLTVL.